A selection of T cell receptor beta chains follows, all from one sample in a study of cytomegalovirus exposure and HLA in healthy donors. Repertoires were generated with immunoSEQ multiplex PCR, while TCRdb's copy carries only in-frame clones and drops some. The top ten clones hold less than 3.5% of a sample with just over 200,000 clones, around 86% of them seen once. Material for sequencing was PBMCs. These receptors originate from a woman aged 40 to 55 in good health and CMV-seronegative. Each CDR3 is given with its conserved first and last residue. Fields, in order: D gene, J gene, clone size, V gene, CDR3 protein, CDR3 DNA. D genes are given only for firm matches. Size is omitted from some rows. Given values are once, few, many or a class for expanded clones.

TRBD1 | TRBJ1-5 | NA | TRBV2 | CASRNDRVSDQPQHF | TGTGCCAGCAGAAATGACAGGGTCAGCGATCAGCCCCAGCATTTT
NA | TRBJ1-2 | NA | TRBV7-9 | CASSPRSGGYGYTF | TGTGCCAGCAGCCCGCGGTCTGGTGGCTATGGCTACACCTTC
TRBD2 | TRBJ2-2 | NA | TRBV10-1 | CASSEIAGPNTGELFF | TGCGCCAGCAGTGAAATAGCGGGACCGAACACCGGGGAGCTGTTTTTT
NA | TRBJ1-6 | NA | TRBV30 | CAWNTEPGSPLHF | TGTGCCTGGAACACCGAACCGGGTTCACCCCTCCACTTT
NA | TRBJ1-3 | NA | TRBV9 | CASSVGTDSGNTIYF | TGTGCCAGCAGCGTAGGGACAGACTCTGGAAACACCATATATTTT
NA | TRBJ2-3 | NA | TRBV4-1 | CASSSVGVRGTDTQYF | TGCGCCAGCAGCTCCGTGGGTGTGAGGGGCACAGATACGCAGTATTTT
TRBD2 | TRBJ2-2 | NA | TRBV9 | CASSVAASGRFGELFF | TGTGCCAGCAGCGTAGCTGCTAGCGGGAGATTCGGGGAGCTGTTTTTT
NA | TRBJ2-1 | NA | TRBV21-1 | CASKPSGKTSSYNEQFF | TGTGCCAGCAAACCTAGCGGGAAGACGAGCTCCTACAATGAGCAGTTCTTC
NA | TRBJ2-7 | NA | TRBV2 | CASTGSVREQYF | TGTGCCAGCACGGGGTCAGTCCGCGAGCAGTACTTC
NA | TRBJ2-3 | few | TRBV7-8 | CASSSRKVATDTQYF | TGTGCCAGCAGCTCGCGGAAAGTAGCAACAGATACGCAGTATTTT
NA | TRBJ1-3 | NA | TRBV30 | CAWSYGESGNTIYF | TGTGCCTGGAGTTACGGGGAGTCGGGAAACACCATATATTTT
TRBD2 | TRBJ2-7 | NA | TRBV4-1 | CASSLTSGAGSYEQYF | TGCGCCAGCAGCCTGACTAGCGGGGCCGGCTCCTACGAGCAGTACTTC
TRBD1 | TRBJ1-2 | NA | TRBV5-8 | CASSLRGQGIYGYTF | TGTGCCAGCAGCCTTCGTGGACAGGGCATCTATGGCTACACCTTC
NA | TRBJ2-4 | few | TRBV6-1 | CASSEAQGWNIQYF | TGTGCCAGCAGTGAAGCGCAGGGTTGGAACATTCAGTACTTC
TRBD1 | TRBJ2-7 | NA | TRBV29-1 | CSVSGTGAHEQYF | TGCAGCGTTTCCGGGACAGGGGCGCACGAGCAGTACTTC
TRBD2 | TRBJ2-1 | NA | TRBV30 | CAWSGTSVYNEQFF | TGTGCCTGGAGTGGGACTAGCGTTTACAATGAGCAGTTCTTC
NA | TRBJ1-3 | NA | TRBV28 | CASSSVLNTIYF | TGTGCCAGCAGTTCCGTCCTTAACACCATATATTTT
NA | TRBJ2-5 | NA | TRBV30 | CAWSQVSGGEPQYF | TGTGCCTGGAGTCAAGTTAGCGGTGGTGAGCCCCAGTACTTC
NA | TRBJ2-7 | once | TRBV5-6 | CASSFGNLGATEQYF | TGTGCCAGCAGCTTTGGTAACCTGGGCGCCACCGAGCAGTACTTC
NA | TRBJ1-1 | NA | TRBV4-1 | CASSQEGARTEAFF | TGCGCCAGCAGCCAAGAGGGGGCGAGGACTGAAGCTTTCTTT
NA | TRBJ1-5 | NA | TRBV27 | CASSPTTGVGQPQHF | TGTGCCAGCAGTCCCACGACAGGAGTGGGTCAGCCCCAGCATTTT
TRBD1 | TRBJ2-7 | once | TRBV7-8 | CASSPGTGGLYEQYF | TGTGCCAGCAGCCCCGGGACAGGCGGACTTTACGAGCAGTACTTC
NA | TRBJ2-3 | NA | TRBV5-1 | CASSYRGVTDTQYF | TGCGCCAGCAGCTATCGCGGAGTCACAGATACGCAGTATTTT
NA | TRBJ1-2 | few | TRBV27 | CASTRGGGYGYTF | TGTGCCAGCACACGGGGAGGTGGCTATGGCTACACCTTC
NA | TRBJ1-1 | NA | TRBV30 | CAWSAPPGTGTEAFF | TGTGCCTGGAGTGCCCCCCCTGGCACGGGCACTGAAGCTTTCTTT
NA | TRBJ2-5 | NA | TRBV30 | CAWRRGRLAETQYF | TGTGCCTGGAGACGGGGGAGACTTGCTGAGACCCAGTACTTC
NA | TRBJ1-5 | NA | TRBV4-2 | CASSQARGFQPQHF | TGTGCCAGCAGCCAAGCAAGGGGATTTCAGCCCCAGCATTTT
TRBD2 | TRBJ2-7 | NA | TRBV19 | CASSIVAGGPYEQYF | TGTGCCAGTAGTATCGTAGCGGGAGGGCCCTACGAGCAGTACTTC
NA | TRBJ2-7 | once | TRBV29-1 | CSVSRDTSYEQYF | TGCAGCGTTTCCCGGGACACTTCCTACGAGCAGTACTTC
NA | TRBJ1-2 | NA | TRBV19 | CASSIYPGDYGYTF | TGTGCCAGTAGTATATACCCAGGTGACTATGGCTACACCTTC
NA | TRBJ1-1 | NA | TRBV9 | CASTPQWLNTEAFF | TGTGCCAGCACCCCCCAGTGGCTGAACACTGAAGCTTTCTTT
TRBD1 | TRBJ2-7 | NA | TRBV28 | CASSRGGQGYEQYF | TGTGCCAGCAGCCGAGGGGGACAGGGTTACGAGCAGTACTTC
TRBD1 | TRBJ1-2 | NA | TRBV5-1 | CASSPRTGGYGYTF | TGCGCCAGCAGCCCCCGGACAGGTGGATATGGCTACACCTTC
NA | TRBJ2-7 | NA | TRBV7-8 | CASSLAHPAYEQYF | TGTGCCAGCAGCTTAGCCCACCCAGCCTACGAGCAGTACTTC
NA | TRBJ2-7 | NA | TRBV14 | CASSQEGQPRTYEQYF | TGTGCCAGCAGCCAAGAGGGACAACCACGTACCTACGAGCAGTACTTC
TRBD1 | TRBJ1-1 | NA | TRBV30 | CAWSLRKTGLNTEAFF | TGTGCCTGGAGTCTTCGAAAGACAGGGCTGAACACTGAAGCTTTCTTT
TRBD1 | TRBJ1-1 | once | TRBV5-1 | CASSRQGWGNEAFF | TGCGCCAGCAGCCGACAGGGTTGGGGGAATGAAGCTTTCTTT
TRBD1 | TRBJ1-2 | NA | TRBV10-2 | CASSFDGTGAGGYTF | TGCGCCAGCAGTTTTGACGGGACAGGGGCGGGTGGCTACACCTTC
NA | TRBJ2-7 | few | TRBV7-9 | CASGATTTPFYEQYF | TGTGCCAGCGGGGCTACAACCACACCTTTCTACGAGCAGTACTTC
NA | TRBJ2-6 | once | TRBV7-9 | CASSLVPGLPGANVLTF | TGTGCCAGCAGCTTAGTCCCAGGTTTACCTGGGGCCAACGTCCTGACTTTC
NA | TRBJ1-3 | NA | TRBV7-9 | CATPLEFGQTKTSGNTIYF | TGTGCCACCCCCCTTGAATTTGGGCAGACTAAGACCTCTGGAAACACCATATATTTT
NA | TRBJ2-1 | NA | TRBV10-3 | CATTKESYNEQFF | TGTGCCACCACGAAGGAGTCCTACAATGAGCAGTTCTTC
NA | TRBJ2-7 | NA | TRBV19 | CASGDETGNREQYF | TGTGCCAGTGGGGATGAAACAGGGAATCGCGAGCAGTACTTC
NA | TRBJ1-1 | NA | TRBV7-9 | CASSLVVGRHTEAFF | TGTGCCAGCAGCTTAGTTGTAGGGAGGCACACTGAAGCTTTCTTT
NA | TRBJ2-1 | NA | TRBV7-9 | CASSPPGHNEQFF | TGTGCCAGCAGCCCCCCGGGTCACAATGAGCAGTTCTTC
NA | TRBJ1-5 | NA | TRBV6-6 | CASSYSADSNQPQHF | TGTGCCAGCAGTTACTCGGCTGATAGCAATCAGCCCCAGCATTTT